The source of this T cell receptor beta chain is a study of OX40 agonist ivuxolimab in advanced cancers. Study-wide results and limits: Clonal expansion was seen in CD4+ and CD8+ blood T cells by week 6 at 0.1 to 3.0 mg/kg. CD8+ T cells (on average) carried more expanded clones than CD4+ T cells.

Here immunoSEQ multiplex PCR was the method, and the copy in TCRdb shows in-frame clones only, minus some. The repertoire consists of more than 55,000 clones, with 75% to 90% occurring once and the leading ten covering over 9.5%. Patients with autoimmune history or systemic immunosuppression were excluded. Trimming cost V 0 bases and J 9 bases, with 15 bases left between them. This CDR3 has 14 residues. Germline V gives CDR1 MNHEY, CDR2 SVGAGI. Comment on this clone: Its matching antigen is unknown.

Material: CD4+ or CD8+ T cells sorted from blood, obtained in a trial of the OX40 agonist ivuxolimab. The source is an adult with an advanced solid tumor such as melanoma, head and neck, liver or kidney cancer. The chain couples TRBV6-5 to TRBJ2-7, with D tentatively TRBD1 or TRBD2 (5 bases each). In nucleotides, the CDR3 is TGTGCCAGCAGTTACTCCGGGACCCCAAACAGGCAGTACTTC. Amino acids: CASSYSGTPNRQYF.